Listed below are T cell receptor beta chains from one sample, sequenced in a study of cytomegalovirus exposure and HLA in healthy donors. The assay was immunoSEQ multiplex PCR, and TCRdb's table has in-frame clones only and misses some. The data contain tens of thousands of clones, approximately 80% of them seen just once; the ten biggest clones take up roughly 1.5%. Sequencing was performed on PBMCs. These receptors came from a female donor in good health and CMV-seronegative. Both conserved end residues are part of each CDR3. D genes are given only for firm matches.

d_gene,j_gene,v_gene,CDR3aa
TRBD1,TRBJ1-2,TRBV5-1,CASSEGQQYGYTF
-,TRBJ2-3,TRBV19,CASSSVGVTDTQYF
TRBD1,TRBJ1-4,TRBV10-2,CASSEGTGGPGEKLFF
TRBD1,TRBJ1-2,TRBV27,CASRPLDRGHYYGYTF
TRBD1,TRBJ1-5,TRBV6-6,CASSYYDRGNQPQHF
-,TRBJ1-2,TRBV29-1,CSVVTGGYTF
-,TRBJ1-1,TRBV5-1,CASSLTGDTEAFF
-,TRBJ2-3,TRBV27,CASRGGRITDTQYF
-,TRBJ1-1,TRBV7-3,CASSLGPREEAFF
TRBD2,TRBJ2-2,TRBV11-1,CASSLARGGAGGELFF
TRBD1,TRBJ1-1,TRBV4-2,CASSHEEGQGQKEAFF
TRBD1,TRBJ1-2,TRBV2,CAGRDRGLGYTF
TRBD1,TRBJ1-1,TRBV7-6,CASSLDGQGDTEAFF
TRBD1,TRBJ2-3,TRBV6-4,CASSPGTGGDTQYF
TRBD1,TRBJ2-5,TRBV15,CATSTRTGEETQYF
-,TRBJ2-1,TRBV7-3,CASSPRETRHNEQFF
-,TRBJ1-1,TRBV7-9,CASSLVADTEAFF
TRBD1,TRBJ1-5,TRBV27,CASSRQGRHQPQHF
-,TRBJ1-2,TRBV29-1,CSVDVGGRTQTRVGGYTF
-,TRBJ1-2,TRBV10-3,CAIKEGVSGGYTF
TRBD1,TRBJ1-1,TRBV11-2,CASSLDLPNRGGGNTEAFF
-,TRBJ1-2,TRBV7-2,CASSFRNYGYTF
TRBD1,TRBJ1-1,TRBV7-6,CASSLSLGGGIEAFF
TRBD1,TRBJ1-2,TRBV15,CATSREKGAYYGYTF
-,TRBJ2-3,TRBV10-3,CAISSGGRSTDTQYF
TRBD2,TRBJ2-3,TRBV7-9,CASLPREGPLGWNTQYF
-,TRBJ1-6,TRBV13,CASSFLRDNSPLHF
-,TRBJ2-1,TRBV11-3,CASSLDKRGGYNEQFF
TRBD1,TRBJ1-1,TRBV15,CATDRDRNTEAFF
TRBD1,TRBJ2-7,TRBV27,CASSWDRGPYEQYF
-,TRBJ1-1,TRBV7-9,CSSSFRPTPGNTEAFF
TRBD2,TRBJ2-3,TRBV6-5,CASSRDYLTDTQYF
-,TRBJ1-3,TRBV19,CASSTGSSENTIYF
-,TRBJ1-2,TRBV29-1,CSVVGDYGYTF
TRBD1,TRBJ2-7,TRBV7-9,CASSPKDRDRGYEQYF
-,TRBJ1-2,TRBV19,CASGQNANYGYTF
-,TRBJ2-4,TRBV4-2,CASSQGGSNIQYF
-,TRBJ2-6,TRBV19,CASRSWDFGANVLTF
TRBD2,TRBJ2-1,TRBV7-3,CASSLTGVGRGGRNEQFF
-,TRBJ1-5,TRBV7-2,CASSLVGGEGGQPQHF